This T cell receptor beta chain was identified in a study of early T cells in non-severe SARS-CoV-2 infection. Study context: Sequencing was performed on bulk RNA from unsorted whole blood, leaving chains unpaired. Regarding the study as a whole: Matching against VDJdb likely underestimated virus-specific expansions, favoring anti-spike CD8.

Attachment of unique molecular identifiers was made to individual cDNA molecules. TCRdb reanalysed the 5' RACE reads using MiXCR and keeps one entry per CDR3 protein. The table includes about 110,000 distinct CDR3 sequences, around 10% detected once. There are many counts of this clonotype. The antigen is unknown. The sample comprised whole blood. The clonotype comes from an adult who was a healthcare worker with PCR-confirmed SARS-CoV-2 infection or an uninfected control (not recorded which).

DNA of the CDR3: TGTGCCAGCAGCGTTAGGAGCGGGAGCGACGAGCAGTACTTC. Its protein is CASSVRSGSDEQYF. This sequence joins TRBV9 and TRBJ2-7, with 8 positions matching TRBD2. Per the germline V gene, CDR1 is SGDLS and CDR2 is YYNGEE. The CDR3 length is 14 residues. V was clipped by 2 bases and J by 5 bases; unmatched bases: 6.